The present TCR beta chain was sequenced within a study of Ad26.COV2.S vaccination and SARS-CoV-2 variants. Treatment described: roughly 18 received Ad26.COV2.S at low or high dose, single or two shots; about five received placebo; per-sample allocation not given. Sampling occurred on day 63 after the first vaccine or placebo injection. Assay: immunoSEQ multiplex PCR; the TCRdb copy retains only in-frame clones and omits some. This table holds about 350,000 clones, approximately 90% found once. This CDR3 has 15 residues. Looked up from germline, CDR1 is SGHVS and CDR2 is FQNEAQ. Trimming took 5 bases from V and 8 from J, leaving 19 bases between them.

The chain couples TRBV7-8 to TRBJ2-1; D is perhaps TRBD1 or TRBD2 (5 bases each). The clonotype originates from a person aged 18-65 years who received the Ad26.COV2.S COVID-19 vaccine or a placebo. The specimen comprised peripheral blood, sampled in a trial of Ad26.COV2.S vaccine versus placebo. CDR3 amino acids: CASSLTGTLLYEQFF. In DNA, the CDR3 is TGTGCCAGCAGCCTCACCGGGACCCTGTTGTATGAGCAGTTCTTC.